The entry below describes one T cell receptor beta chain. There are no base qualities to consult, and no much larger clone falls within one base. Because TCR-alpha and TCR-beta chains were sequenced unpaired, no chain pairing information was available. The immunoSEQ multiplex PCR assay was used to generate TCR libraries, with TCR-beta and/or TCR-alpha/delta assays applied to each sample. Amplified TCR libraries were sequenced on the Illumina high-throughput platform. The paper's data handling went like this. Clustering and dimensionality reduction relied on pairwise TCRdist distances among GMM-specific receptors from T cells that were either sorted ex vivo or expanded in vitro. Sequence motifs defined by gene usage and CDR3 content were checked for enrichment by comparing tetramer-positive and tetramer-negative populations. Not all clones reach the TCRdb copy of this immuneACCESS table, which keeps in-frame sequences only. Checked studies attribute under half of the gap to unresolved V genes and leave the rest unexplained. The D gene and trimming were derived from the DNA, and the V and J assignments and clone size from that table. In this sample the table shows more than 70,000 clones, under 95% of which occur a single time. The ten largest clones capture 1.5% to 2% of the sample.

The data were obtained in a study of T cells in tuberculosis (dated by TCRdb to between 2018 and 2020). With respect to the entire study: In the study, CD1B tetramers and high-throughput TCR immunosequencing were combined to characterize T cells specific for the mycobacterial lipid antigen glucose monomycolate (GMM).

PBMC were thawed, rested overnight, stained with GMM-loaded CD1B tetramer, a Live/Dead dye and anti-CD3, and then sorted on a FACS Aria II. C32 glucose monomycolate purified from Rhodococcus equi was loaded onto CD1B tetramers. Before cryopreservation, the PBMC later used for tetramer sorting had been depleted of CD14-expressing monocytes as part of a separate study. From each donor, roughly 93,000 tetramer-negative cells were sorted and were analyzed alongside the tetramer-positive cells. GMM-loaded CD1B tetramers were used to sort antigen-specific T cells from a handful of healthy South African adults. The germline V gene (reference sequence) provides CDR1 SGHKS and CDR2 YYEKEE. V drops 0 bases and J drops 0 bases, leaving 10 bases in between. Counted from cysteine to phenylalanine, this CDR3 has 16 amino acids. Only the CDR3 DNA is retained, 48 bases long and in frame from the first base. Results and caveats for the whole study, not just this receptor: T cells that bind the CD1B-GMM tetramer with low affinity may not have been captured by the stringent sort gate.

The specimen sequenced was CD1b-GMM tetramer-negative cells sorted from PBMCs. The cell subset or site label, as the study defines it: T cells not binding CD1B-GMM tetramer, sorted from same donor. Rearrangement joined TRBV5-5 to TRBJ1-3, with no D gene named confidently. The source is an adult woman with latent tuberculosis. The bases read TGTGCCAGCAGCTTGGCTAACAGAATCTCTGGAAACACCATATATTTT. Translated, it reads CASSLANRISGNTIYF. Where the CDR3 stops, the reference TRBV5-5 and TRBJ1-3 genes take over; the full variable domain is DAGVTQSPTHLIKTRGQQVTLRCSPISGHKSVSWYQQVLGQGPQFIFQYYEKEERGRGNFPDRFSARQFPNYSSELNVNALLLGDSALYLCASSLANRISGNTIYFGEGSWLTVV.